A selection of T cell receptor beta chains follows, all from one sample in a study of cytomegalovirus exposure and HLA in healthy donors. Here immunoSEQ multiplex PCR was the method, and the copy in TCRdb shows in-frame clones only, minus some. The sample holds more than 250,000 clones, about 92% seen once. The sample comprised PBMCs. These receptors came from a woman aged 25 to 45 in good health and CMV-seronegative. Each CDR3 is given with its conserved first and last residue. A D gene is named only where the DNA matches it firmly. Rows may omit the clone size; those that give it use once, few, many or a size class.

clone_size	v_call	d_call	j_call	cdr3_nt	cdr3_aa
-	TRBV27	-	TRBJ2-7	TGTGCCAGCAGTTTACGACCACGGGACGTCCGGAGCGAGCAGTACTTC	CASSLRPRDVRSEQYF
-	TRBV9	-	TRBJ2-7	TGTGCCAGCAGCGCGTCGGGCGGTTCCTACGAGCAGTACTTC	CASSASGGSYEQYF
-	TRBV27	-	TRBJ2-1	TGTGCCAGCAGTTTGGTAGATTCCTACAATGAGCAGTTCTTC	CASSLVDSYNEQFF
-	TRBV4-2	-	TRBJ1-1	TGTGCCAGCAGCCAAGGGCACACCAAAAACACTGAAGCTTTCTTT	CASSQGHTKNTEAFF
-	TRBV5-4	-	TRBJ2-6	TGTGCCAGCAGCTTGGGGGGTGCTGGGGCCAACGTCCTGACTTTC	CASSLGGAGANVLTF
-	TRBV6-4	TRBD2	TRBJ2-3	TGTGCCAGCAGCGCAGGGACTATAATGGATACGCAGTATTTT	CASSAGTIMDTQYF
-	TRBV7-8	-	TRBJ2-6	TGTGCCAGCAGCCAAACAGGGTCTGGGGCCAACGTCCTGACTTTC	CASSQTGSGANVLTF
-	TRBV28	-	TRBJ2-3	TGTGCCAGCAGCTTCGGTGGGTCTCCGACAGATACGCAGTATTTT	CASSFGGSPTDTQYF
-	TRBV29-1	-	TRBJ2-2	TGCAGCGTTGAAGTGGTGAACACCGGGGAGCTGTTTTTT	CSVEVVNTGELFF
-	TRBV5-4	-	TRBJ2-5	TGTGCCAGCAGCTTGTTCCAGGGCCAAGAGACCCAGTACTTC	CASSLFQGQETQYF
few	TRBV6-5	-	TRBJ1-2	TGTGCCAGCAGCAAGACTTTTAACTATGGCTACACCTTC	CASSKTFNYGYTF
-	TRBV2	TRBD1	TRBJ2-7	TGTGCCAGCTCGGGACAGGCCAACTACGAGCAGTACTTC	CASSGQANYEQYF
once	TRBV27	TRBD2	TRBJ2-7	TGTGCCAGCGGCGGACTAGCGGGCTACGAGCAGTACTTC	CASGGLAGYEQYF
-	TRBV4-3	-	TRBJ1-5	TGCGCCAGCAGCCAAAACCTAAATCAGCCCCAGCATTTT	CASSQNLNQPQHF
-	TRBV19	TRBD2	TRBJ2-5	TGTGCCAGTACGGTTCGGGGAGGGGAGACCCAGTACTTC	CASTVRGGETQYF
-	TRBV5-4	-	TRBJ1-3	TGTGCCAGCAGCTTGGGGACAGCCTCTGGAAACACCATATATTTT	CASSLGTASGNTIYF
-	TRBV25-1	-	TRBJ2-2	TGTGCCAGCAGTACCCACAGGGTGAACACCGGGGAGCTGTTTTTT	CASSTHRVNTGELFF
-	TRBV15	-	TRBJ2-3	TGTGCCACCAGCAGAGAGGGAGGACAAGACATAACAGATACGCAGTATTTT	CATSREGGQDITDTQYF
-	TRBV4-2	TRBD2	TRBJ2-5	TGTGCCAGCAGCCCGGGGGGAGGGACCCAGTACTTC	CASSPGGGTQYF
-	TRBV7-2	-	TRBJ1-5	TGTGCCAGCAGCTTAGTCGGTTATAGCAATCAGCCCCAGCATTTT	CASSLVGYSNQPQHF
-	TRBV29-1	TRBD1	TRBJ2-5	TGCAGCGTGGGACAGGGGCGAGAGACCCAGTACTTC	CSVGQGRETQYF
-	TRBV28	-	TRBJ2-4	TGTGCCAGCAGTTTCCAATGGGGGCAGCACATTCAGTACTTC	CASSFQWGQHIQYF
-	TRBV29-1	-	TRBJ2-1	TGCAGCGTTGGCAGGGTACCCACACATGAGCAGTTCTTC	CSVGRVPTHEQFF
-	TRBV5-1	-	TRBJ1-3	TGCGCCAGCAGACAGGGTCGCTCTGGAAACACCATATATTTT	CASRQGRSGNTIYF
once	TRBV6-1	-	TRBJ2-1	TGTGCCAGCAGTGGGGTTTACAATGAGCAGTTCTTC	CASSGVYNEQFF
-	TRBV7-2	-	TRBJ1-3	TGTGCCAGCAGCCAGGGAACAGGAAACACCATATATTTT	CASSQGTGNTIYF
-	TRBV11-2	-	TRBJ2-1	TGTGCCAGCAGCTTAGCCGCCCATGAGCAGTTCTTC	CASSLAAHEQFF
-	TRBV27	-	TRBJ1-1	TGTGCCAGCAGTTTAGTCCCCCCCGGGACCCAAGGGGGGACTGAAGCTTTCTTT	CASSLVPPGTQGGTEAFF
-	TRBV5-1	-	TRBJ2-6	TGCGCCAGCAGCCTATCCGGGACGCATAGCTCTGGGGCCAACGTCCTGACTTTC	CASSLSGTHSSGANVLTF
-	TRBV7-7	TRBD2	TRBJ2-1	TGTGCCAGCAGCTTAGGGCTAGCGGGATTTTATGAGCAGTTCTTC	CASSLGLAGFYEQFF
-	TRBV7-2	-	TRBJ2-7	TGTGCCAGCACTACCACGGGGTATGCCTCCTACGAGCAGTACTTC	CASTTTGYASYEQYF
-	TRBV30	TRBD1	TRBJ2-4	TGTGCCTGGACGACAGGGCTAGCCAAAAACATTCAGTACTTC	CAWTTGLAKNIQYF
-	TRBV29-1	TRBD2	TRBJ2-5	TGCAGCGCCGGGACTAGGGGGGAGACCCAGTACTTC	CSAGTRGETQYF
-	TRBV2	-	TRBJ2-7	TGTGCCAGCACCTTATCGGGATACGAGCAGTACTTC	CASTLSGYEQYF
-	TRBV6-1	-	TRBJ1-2	TGTGCCAGCAGTGAAGCGACAGACTCCGTCTATGGCTACACCTTC	CASSEATDSVYGYTF
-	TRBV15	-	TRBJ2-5	TGTGCCACCAGCGGACAACCGGGGTCGAGGGGGAGAGAGACCCAGTACTTC	CATSGQPGSRGRETQYF
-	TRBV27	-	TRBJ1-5	TGTGCCAGCAGTTTGGCGGGGGCTTGGAGCAATCAGCCCCAGCATTTT	CASSLAGAWSNQPQHF
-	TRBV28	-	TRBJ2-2	TGTGCCAGCAGTGTTCCCCCCGGGGAGCTGTTTTTT	CASSVPPGELFF